These T cell receptor beta chains were read from a single sample in a study of T cells in Graves' hyperthyroidism and ophthalmopathy. TCRdb fed the multiplex PCR reads into MiXCR, producing one record per CDR3 protein. The top ten clones hold about 4% of a sample with hundreds of thousands of distinct CDR3 sequences, under 15% of them seen once. The sequenced material came from blood. The receptors shown here come from a woman between 35 and 50 years old with Graves' ophthalmopathy. CDR3s include the opening cysteine and the closing phenylalanine or tryptophan. The D gene is left open where the match is weak. Not every row has a clone size; where given, it reads once, few, many or a size class.

V: TRBV12-3/TRBV12-4
D: NA
size: once
J: TRBJ1-5
CDR3: CASSFLTADQPQHF
DNA: TGTGCCAGCAGTTTCCTCACCGCTGATCAGCCCCAGCATTTT

V: TRBV10-3
D: NA
size: few
J: TRBJ2-1
CDR3: CAIKGGGDKEFF
DNA: TGTGCCATCAAGGGTGGCGGAGACAAAGAGTTCTTC

V: TRBV2
D: NA
size: once
J: TRBJ2-7
CDR3: CASHPGQGGYEQYF
DNA: TGTGCCAGCCATCCCGGGCAGGGGGGTTACGAGCAGTACTTC

V: TRBV6-2/TRBV6-3
D: TRBD1
size: NA
J: TRBJ2-7
CDR3: CASSIPGQGGYEQYF
DNA: TGTGCCAGTAGTATCCCGGGACAGGGAGGTTACGAGCAGTACTTC

V: TRBV28
D: NA
size: many
J: TRBJ2-7
CDR3: CASSAQGRDTSRYEQYF
DNA: TGTGCCAGCAGCGCCCAGGGCAGGGACACCAGCCGTTACGAGCAGTACTTC

V: TRBV19
D: NA
size: few
J: TRBJ2-6
CDR3: CASSIWGPTGANVLTF
DNA: TGTGCCAGTAGTATATGGGGCCCGACTGGGGCCAACGTCCTGACTTTC

V: TRBV6-1
D: NA
size: many
J: TRBJ2-7
CDR3: CASSETVSTYYEQYF
DNA: TGTGCCAGCAGTGAGACCGTCTCCACCTACTACGAGCAGTACTTC

V: TRBV18
D: NA
size: NA
J: TRBJ2-7
CDR3: CASSPGHNYEQHF
DNA: TGTGCCAGCTCACCAGGCCACAACTACGAGCAGCACTTC

V: TRBV6-2/TRBV6-3
D: TRBD1
size: many
J: TRBJ1-1
CDR3: CATGDRGETEAFF
DNA: TGTGCCACCGGGGACAGGGGTGAGACTGAAGCTTTCTTT

V: TRBV29-1
D: NA
size: few
J: TRBJ2-7
CDR3: CSVEDQERGTYEQYF
DNA: TGCAGCGTTGAAGATCAAGAAAGGGGGACCTACGAGCAGTACTTC

V: TRBV18
D: NA
size: NA
J: TRBJ2-5
CDR3: CASSPPRRVGRETQYF
DNA: TGTGCCAGCTCACCACCGCGCAGGGTAGGGAGAGAGACCCAGTACTTC

V: TRBV4-2
D: TRBD1
size: NA
J: TRBJ1-1
CDR3: CASSLRQGGMNTEAFF
DNA: TGTGCCAGCAGCCTAAGACAGGGGGGGATGAACACTGAAGCTTTCTTT

V: TRBV19
D: NA
size: NA
J: TRBJ1-5
CDR3: CASSHISGNQPQHF
DNA: TGTGCCAGTAGTCACATCTCCGGCAATCAGCCCCAGCATTTT

V: TRBV24-1
D: NA
size: many
J: TRBJ1-1
CDR3: CATSDPGTPWAFF
DNA: TGTGCCACCAGTGATCCAGGGACCCCGTGGGCTTTCTTT

V: TRBV10-3
D: TRBD1
size: many
J: TRBJ1-2
CDR3: CAITGDRGHDYGYTF
DNA: TGTGCCATCACAGGGGACAGGGGGCATGACTATGGCTACACCTTC

V: TRBV12-3/TRBV12-4
D: NA
size: many
J: TRBJ1-5
CDR3: CASNQPTGTAQPQHF
DNA: TGTGCCAGCAATCAGCCCACAGGGACCGCTCAGCCCCAGCATTTT

V: TRBV3-1
D: TRBD2
size: NA
J: TRBJ2-2
CDR3: CASSPRLAGGPQVTGELFF
DNA: TGTGCCAGCAGCCCGCGACTAGCGGGAGGGCCTCAGGTCACCGGGGAGCTGTTTTTT

V: TRBV6-1
D: NA
size: NA
J: TRBJ2-7
CDR3: CASSEAQLGEQYF
DNA: TGTGCCAGCAGTGAAGCCCAGTTGGGGGAGCAGTACTTC

V: TRBV6-1
D: NA
size: many
J: TRBJ2-6
CDR3: CASTKPGANVLTF
DNA: TGTGCCAGCACCAAACCTGGGGCCAACGTCCTGACTTTC

V: TRBV7-8
D: NA
size: many
J: TRBJ2-2
CDR3: CASSFDAGGELFF
DNA: TGTGCCAGCAGCTTCGACGCGGGCGGGGAGCTGTTTTTT

V: TRBV6-2/TRBV6-3
D: TRBD1
size: NA
J: TRBJ1-2
CDR3: CASSYVLGQGKKGYGYTF
DNA: TGTGCCAGCAGTTACGTGTTGGGACAGGGGAAGAAAGGCTATGGCTACACCTTC

V: TRBV27
D: NA
size: many
J: TRBJ2-7
CDR3: CASSFSPGTIYEQYF
DNA: TGTGCCAGCAGTTTTTCTCCCGGGACAATCTACGAGCAGTACTTC

V: TRBV7-2
D: NA
size: NA
J: TRBJ1-2
CDR3: CAGSLDQGLSYTF
DNA: TGTGCCGGCAGCTTAGATCAGGGGTTGAGCTACACCTTC

V: TRBV7-9
D: TRBD2
size: many
J: TRBJ2-5
CDR3: CASSLVWLAGTQETQYF
DNA: TGTGCCAGCAGCTTAGTCTGGCTAGCGGGAACACAAGAGACCCAGTACTTC

V: TRBV27
D: NA
size: NA
J: TRBJ2-7
CDR3: CASSLSVTHYEQYF
DNA: TGTGCCAGCAGTTTATCAGTGACCCACTACGAGCAGTACTTC

V: TRBV15
D: NA
size: NA
J: TRBJ2-2
CDR3: CATSRGVTGELFF
DNA: TGTGCCACCAGCAGAGGCGTCACCGGGGAGCTGTTTTTT

V: TRBV3-1
D: NA
size: many
J: TRBJ1-1
CDR3: CASSQQVGTEAFF
DNA: TGTGCCAGCAGCCAACAGGTGGGCACTGAAGCTTTCTTT

V: TRBV6-2/TRBV6-3
D: TRBD2
size: NA
J: TRBJ2-7
CDR3: CASSYSWRESYEQYF
DNA: TGTGCCAGCAGTTACTCGTGGCGGGAGTCGTACGAGCAGTACTTC

V: TRBV3-1
D: NA
size: NA
J: TRBJ2-5
CDR3: CASSQGTGETQYF
DNA: TGTGCCAGCAGCCAAGGGACTGGGGAGACCCAGTACTTC

V: TRBV9
D: TRBD1
size: many
J: TRBJ2-7
CDR3: CASSAGGASYEQYF
DNA: TGTGCCAGCAGCGCAGGGGGCGCCTCCTACGAGCAGTACTTC

V: TRBV6-1
D: NA
size: NA
J: TRBJ2-5
CDR3: CASSVNSAGNIYSETQYF
DNA: TGTGCCAGCAGTGTAAATTCGGCAGGAAATATATATTCGGAGACCCAGTACTTC

V: TRBV12-3/TRBV12-4
D: NA
size: few
J: TRBJ2-6
CDR3: CASSVDMSGANVLTF
DNA: TGTGCCAGCAGTGTCGACATGAGTGGGGCCAACGTCCTGACTTTC

V: TRBV7-2
D: NA
size: few
J: TRBJ1-1
CDR3: CASSLDGITEAFF
DNA: TGTGCCAGCAGTTTGGACGGAATCACTGAAGCTTTCTTT

V: TRBV5-4
D: TRBD2
size: few
J: TRBJ2-6
CDR3: CASSLGRLAGMMSGANVLTF
DNA: TGTGCCAGCAGCTTGGGTCGACTAGCGGGGATGATGTCTGGGGCCAACGTCCTGACTTTC

V: TRBV7-2
D: NA
size: many
J: TRBJ2-7
CDR3: CASSLARADEQYF
DNA: TGTGCCAGCAGCTTAGCTCGAGCGGACGAGCAGTACTTC